A single sample gave rise to the 15 T cell receptor beta chains below, sequenced in a study of T cell responses to AZD1222 COVID-19 vaccine. TCRdb's copy holds only in-frame clones and misses some; the assay was immunoSEQ multiplex PCR. The sample gives about 120,000 clones, about 91% of which show up once; under 6.5% is in the top ten. This specimen was peripheral blood, taken 28 days after the second AZD1222 dose. These receptors were obtained from an adult who received the AZD1222 COVID-19 vaccine.

The gene calls are TRBV7-9 and TRBJ2-7; 8 bases are shared with TRBD2. CDR1 is SEHNR, CDR2 FQNEAQ, per germline (reference sequence). With V trimmed by 5 bases and J by 5 bases, 8 bases remained unmatched. This CDR3 has 14 amino acids. The CDR3 nucleotides read TGTGCCAGCAGCATCACCGGGACTAGGAACGAGCAGTACTTC. This codes for CASSITGTRNEQYF.

V is TRBV11-2 and J is TRBJ1-1; a possible D gene is TRBD1 (6 bases). The CDR3 consists of 16 residues. The V gene lost 6 bases and the J gene lost 5 bases, with 22 bases spanning the gap. Per germline, CDR1 SGHAT and CDR2 FQNNGV. CDR3 sequence reads: CASRRLQGLGPTEAFF. DNA of the CDR3: TGTGCCAGCAGACGATTACAGGGTTTGGGGCCAACTGAAGCTTTCTTT.

The table lists this clone with a count of one. The V and J genes are TRBV6-6 and TRBJ2-7; D ambiguous. The length of the CDR3 is 17 residues. Trimming shortened V by 5 bases and J by 0 bases, and 20 bases separated the two germline ends. The germline CDR1 and CDR2 sequences are MNHNY and SVGAGI (reference sequence). The CDR3 protein is CASSQRPMAAGSYEQYF. The CDR3 DNA reads as TGTGCCAGCAGTCAACGGCCGATGGCCGCCGGCTCCTACGAGCAGTACTTC.

As concerns this clone: The same CDR3 is also encoded by other DNA sequences in this sample. The rearrangement joins TRBV5-6 to TRBJ2-7; 7 bases map to TRBD2. This CDR3 is 14 amino acids long. The germline CDR1 and CDR2 sequences are SGHDT and YYEEEE. Trimming cost V 4 bases and J 2 bases; bases outside gene matches: 6. The CDR3 spells CASSLGGSPYEQYF. The CDR3 DNA sequence: TGTGCCAGCAGCCTGGGAGGGTCCCCCTACGAGCAGTACTTC.

The V and J genes are TRBV21-1 and TRBJ1-3; the table gives TRBD1 as D, unverified against the DNA. TRBV21-1 is recorded as a pseudogene. The CDR3 runs to 15 residues. Here the CDR3 DNA reads TGTGCCAGCAGCAAAGTGGGCAACTCTGGAAACACCATATATTTT. Encoded protein: CASSKVGNSGNTIYF.

The chain carries TRBV6-5 and TRBJ2-3; D not resolved. Germline V lookup: CDR1 MNHEY, CDR2 SVGAGI. CDR3 length equals 13 residues. With 4 bases removed from V and 0 bases from J, the gap between germline ends came to 5 bases. The CDR3 sequence is CASSSDSTDTQYF. CDR3 DNA: TGTGCCAGCAGTTCCGACAGCACAGATACGCAGTATTTT.

The rearrangement joins TRBV6-6 to TRBJ1-6; a weak D match, TRBD1 (6 bases). Germline V gene sequence: CDR1 MNHNY, CDR2 SVGAGI (reference sequence). This CDR3 is built from 14 residues. Trimming took 6 bases from V and 5 from J, leaving 11 bases between them. CDR3 protein: CASRLQGNNSPLHF. CDR3 bases: TGTGCCAGCAGACTGCAGGGGAATAATTCACCCCTCCACTTT.

The rearrangement links TRBV6-5 to TRBJ1-5; possible D gene TRBD1, 5 bases. CDR3 length: 15 residues. Germline CDR1 is MNHEY and CDR2 is SVGAGI. Deletions cut 5 bases from V and 1 base from J, with 12 bases between. In nucleotides, the CDR3 is TGTGCCAGCAGTAGGACACCTAGGAGCAATCAGCCCCAGCATTTT. Its translation: CASSRTPRSNQPQHF.

V and J are TRBV2 and TRBJ2-3; D possibly corresponds to TRBD1 (5 bases). V was shortened by 10 bases and J by 5 bases, with 16 bases between the two germline ends. The CDR3 consists of 13 residues. Germline CDR1 and CDR2: SNHLY and FYNNEI. The CDR3, as DNA: TGTGCCACTACAGGTGCTGGGTTAGATACGCAGTATTTT. Its translation is CATTGAGLDTQYF.

The DNA of the CDR3 is TGTGCCAGCAGCTTAGGTTATGGGACAGGGACCCAAGAGACCCAGTACTTC. Amino acid sequence: CASSLGYGTGTQETQYF. The chain joins TRBV7-8 to TRBJ2-5; 9 positions match TRBD1. Germline values: CDR1 SGHVS, CDR2 FQNEAQ. J lost 1 base, V lost 1 base, and 7 bases had no gene match. The CDR3 totals 17 residues.

This chain links TRBV19 with TRBJ1-3; D gene ambiguous. From germline, CDR1 is LNHDA and CDR2 SQIVND (reference sequence). There are 15 residues in the CDR3. Trimming pared 3 bases from V and 0 bases from J, leaving 9 bases between. CDR3 sequence (DNA): TGTGCCAGTAGTATGACCGATGACTCTGGAAACACCATATATTTT. Translation: CASSMTDDSGNTIYF.

This clone was counted between two and nine times. The rearrangement joins TRBV5-5 to TRBJ1-3, with D possibly TRBD1 on 6 matching bases. The length of the CDR3 is 13 residues. With 7 bases removed from V and 4 bases from J, the gap between germline ends came to 12 bases. Per the germline V gene, CDR1 is SGHKS and CDR2 is YYEKEE (reference sequence). The CDR3 protein is CASDGQSGNTIYF. CDR3 DNA: TGTGCCAGCGATGGACAGTCCGGAAACACCATATATTTT.

The chain carries TRBV25-1 and TRBJ1-6, with unresolved D. CDR1 and CDR2 (germline): MGHDK, SYGVNS. The CDR3 length is 15 residues. Trimming removed 3 bases from V and 9 bases from J, with 15 bases in between. CDR3 sequence (DNA): TGTGCCAGCAGTGAGGGATCTCTCGAATCTTCACCCCTCCACTTT. It is translated as CASSEGSLESSPLHF.

The chain employs TRBV15 and TRBJ1-6, with D hard to call. The ends were cut back, 2 bases at V and 5 bases at J, with 10 bases in the middle. The CDR3 sequence is 15 residues long. Germline V lookup: CDR1 LNHNV, CDR2 YYDKDF (reference sequence). The CDR3 bases are TGTGCCACCAGCAGAAAACACCTCAATAATTCACCCCTCCACTTT. Amino acid sequence: CATSRKHLNNSPLHF.

The chain uses TRBV6-2 or TRBV6-3 and TRBJ1-1, with D hard to call. In germline, CDR1 is MNHEY, CDR2 SVGEGT. V lost 2 bases and J 6 bases, leaving 16 bases between the germline ends. The CDR3 loop spans 15 amino acids. CDR3 bases: TGTGCCAGCAGTTACGCGTCCCAGCCTGGCGCTGAAGCTTTCTTT. As protein: CASSYASQPGAEAFF.